These 15 T cell receptor beta chains were sequenced from one sample in a study of T cells in localized non-small cell lung cancer. Here immunoSEQ multiplex PCR was the method, and the copy in TCRdb shows in-frame clones only, minus some. The sample shows 38,000 or so clones, around 81% of them seen only once. The sequences come from peripheral blood mononuclear cells, collected before any cancer treatment. These receptors came from a male donor at least 60 years old with stage II lung adenocarcinoma.

In this sample, this clone turned up once. V is TRBV9 and J is TRBJ1-3; D not resolved. Germline CDR1 is SGDLS and CDR2 is YYNGEE. The CDR3 runs to 14 residues. V was trimmed by 1 base and J by 2 bases, leaving 7 bases between them. The CDR3 loop is CASSVRDTGNTIYF. The CDR3 nucleotides read TGTGCCAGCAGCGTAAGGGATACTGGAAACACCATATATTTT. The full variable domain, rest sourced from reference TRBV9 and TRBJ1-3, is DSGVTQTPKHLITATGQRVTLRCSPRSGDLSVYWYQQSLDQGLQFLIQYYNGEERAKGNILERFSAQQFPDLHSELNLSSLELGDSALYFCASSVRDTGNTIYFGEGSWLTVV.

This clone was seen a single time. This chain uses TRBV19 with TRBJ2-2; 9 nucleotides line up with TRBD1. J gave up 3 bases and V 10 bases, and 6 bases lay outside the gene matches. Germline values: CDR1 LNHDA, CDR2 SQIVND (reference sequence). There are 14 residues in the CDR3. CDR3 in amino acids: CATPGQGDTGELFF. CDR3 coding DNA: TGTGCCACCCCGGGACAGGGTGACACCGGGGAGCTGTTTTTT.

This clone appeared once. The chain has TRBV7-9 and TRBJ2-1; 11 positions agree with TRBD2. Germline V gives CDR1 SEHNR, CDR2 FQNEAQ (reference sequence). V lost 5 bases to trimming and J lost 3 bases; unmatched junction nucleotides: 3. There are 15 residues in the CDR3. The CDR3: CASSMGLADYNEQFF. The CDR3 region has the DNA TGTGCCAGCAGCATGGGACTAGCGGACTACAATGAGCAGTTCTTC.

The genes are TRBV12-5 and TRBJ1-5, with D possibly TRBD1 on 5 matching bases. There are 12 residues in the CDR3. Trimming stripped 7 bases from V and 5 bases from J, with 9 bases between. Germline V CDR1 and CDR2: LGHNT, FRNRAP. DNA of the CDR3: TGTGCTAGTGCCAAGACAGATCAGCCCCAGCATTTT. Translation gives CASAKTDQPQHF.

V is TRBV5-1 and J is TRBJ1-2, with D possibly being TRBD1 (6 bases). CDR1 and CDR2 (germline): SGHRS, YFSETQ. The V gene lost 4 bases and the J gene lost 8 bases, with 21 bases spanning the gap. The CDR3 is made up of 15 amino acids. The CDR3 protein is CASSLSWTDETGYTF. The CDR3 nucleotides read TGCGCCAGCAGCCTGTCCTGGACAGACGAGACGGGCTACACCTTC.

The genes are TRBV18 and TRBJ2-7; tentative D call: TRBD1 (5 bases). This CDR3 is 15 amino acids long. V gave up 2 bases and J gave up 0 bases, with 11 bases separating them. Per germline, CDR1 KGHSH and CDR2 LQKENI. The CDR3: CASSPRGKSSYEQYF. In DNA form, the CDR3 reads TGTGCCAGCTCACCAAGGGGAAAAAGCTCCTACGAGCAGTACTTC.

The rearrangement uses TRBV29-1 and TRBJ1-1; the match to TRBD1 covers 10 bases. Trimming at V came to 2 bases and at J to 1 base, leaving 4 bases not matched to a gene. Germline CDR1 SQVTM, CDR2 ANQGSEA. This CDR3 comprises 15 residues. CDR3 protein: CSVERTGGGNTEAFF. Here the CDR3 DNA reads TGCAGCGTTGAAAGGACAGGGGGGGGGAACACTGAAGCTTTCTTT.

This chain connects TRBV4-3 to TRBJ2-3; 8 bases align to TRBD2. CDR3 length: 18 residues. Germline CDR1 LGHNA, CDR2 YSLEER. After removal of 4 bases from V and 2 bases from J, the junction contained 14 bases not matched to a gene. This CDR3 reads CASSRKMEGAGATDTQYF. The DNA for the CDR3 is TGCGCCAGCAGCCGAAAGATGGAGGGAGCGGGAGCCACAGATACGCAGTATTTT.

V and J are TRBV30 and TRBJ2-3; perhaps TRBD1 as D (7 bases). Trimming removed 2 bases at V and 6 bases at J, with 12 bases between. The CDR3 runs to 13 residues. Per germline, CDR1 GTSNPN and CDR2 SVGIG (reference sequence). Written as DNA, the CDR3 is TGTGCCTGGAGTTTGACAGGGAGGGATACGCAGTATTTT. It translates to CAWSLTGRDTQYF. Together with reference TRBV30 and TRBJ2-3, the CDR3 gives the full variable domain: SQTIHQWPATLVQPVGSPLSLECTVEGTSNPNLYWYRQAAGRGLQLLFYSVGIGQISSEVPQNLSASRPQDRQFILSSKKLLLSDSGFYLCAWSLTGRDTQYFGPGTRLTVL.

The chain carries TRBV19 and TRBJ2-7, with D hard to call. Germline values: CDR1 LNHDA, CDR2 SQIVND (reference sequence). V lost 5 bases and J 2 bases, leaving 10 bases between the germline ends. This CDR3 spans 13 amino acids. The CDR3 loop reads CASSRSQAYEQYF. For the CDR3, the DNA is TGTGCCAGTAGTCGCAGTCAAGCCTACGAGCAGTACTTC.

The chain employs TRBV18 and TRBJ1-2; D is possibly TRBD1 (5 bases). The V end lost 3 bases, the J end lost 7 bases, and 15 bases lay between the germline ends. Germline CDR1 reads KGHSH; CDR2 reads LQKENI. This CDR3 has 14 residues. The CDR3 sequence is CASSPEQGLGGYTF. The CDR3 DNA reads as TGTGCCAGCTCACCCGAGCAGGGCCTTGGTGGCTACACCTTC.

The chain combines TRBV6-6 with TRBJ1-4; TRBD1 might be the D (5 bases). The CDR3 totals 14 residues. With 6 bases removed from V and 7 bases from J, the gap between germline ends came to 15 bases. Germline V gene data show CDR1 as MNHNY and CDR2 as SVGAGI (reference sequence). The CDR3 region has the DNA TGTGCCAGCAGAGAGGCCGGGGGAGGTGAAAAACTGTTTTTT. It encodes CASREAGGGEKLFF.

This chain joins TRBV28 and TRBJ1-1, with D possibly TRBD1 on 5 matching bases. Trimming shortened V by 8 bases and J by 7 bases, and 23 bases separated the two germline ends. The CDR3 extends over 15 amino acids. Looked up from germline, CDR1 is MDHEN and CDR2 is SYDVKM. The CDR3 spells CASLTGGGIEYEAFF. The CDR3 DNA follows: TGTGCCAGCTTGACCGGGGGGGGGATCGAGTATGAAGCTTTCTTT.

The chain recombines TRBV29-1 with TRBJ2-5; D unresolved. Between the trimmed V and J ends, which lost 7 bases and 1 base, there was a span of 13 bases. This CDR3 is 13 amino acids long. Germline V lookup: CDR1 SQVTM, CDR2 ANQGSEA. The CDR3: CSARIPTQETQYF. The CDR3 coding sequence is TGCAGCGCTCGGATACCCACCCAAGAGACCCAGTACTTC.

V and J are TRBV4-3 and TRBJ1-2, with TRBD1 as a possible D gene (6 bases). This CDR3 is built from 18 residues. Between the trimmed V and J ends, which lost 7 bases and 2 bases, there was a span of 26 bases. Germline V gene sequence: CDR1 LGHNA, CDR2 YSLEER. The CDR3, as DNA: TGCGCCAGCACCCGCCGGGAACGGAGGAGGGGGGAAAACTATGGCTACACCTTC. The encoded protein is CASTRRERRRGENYGYTF.